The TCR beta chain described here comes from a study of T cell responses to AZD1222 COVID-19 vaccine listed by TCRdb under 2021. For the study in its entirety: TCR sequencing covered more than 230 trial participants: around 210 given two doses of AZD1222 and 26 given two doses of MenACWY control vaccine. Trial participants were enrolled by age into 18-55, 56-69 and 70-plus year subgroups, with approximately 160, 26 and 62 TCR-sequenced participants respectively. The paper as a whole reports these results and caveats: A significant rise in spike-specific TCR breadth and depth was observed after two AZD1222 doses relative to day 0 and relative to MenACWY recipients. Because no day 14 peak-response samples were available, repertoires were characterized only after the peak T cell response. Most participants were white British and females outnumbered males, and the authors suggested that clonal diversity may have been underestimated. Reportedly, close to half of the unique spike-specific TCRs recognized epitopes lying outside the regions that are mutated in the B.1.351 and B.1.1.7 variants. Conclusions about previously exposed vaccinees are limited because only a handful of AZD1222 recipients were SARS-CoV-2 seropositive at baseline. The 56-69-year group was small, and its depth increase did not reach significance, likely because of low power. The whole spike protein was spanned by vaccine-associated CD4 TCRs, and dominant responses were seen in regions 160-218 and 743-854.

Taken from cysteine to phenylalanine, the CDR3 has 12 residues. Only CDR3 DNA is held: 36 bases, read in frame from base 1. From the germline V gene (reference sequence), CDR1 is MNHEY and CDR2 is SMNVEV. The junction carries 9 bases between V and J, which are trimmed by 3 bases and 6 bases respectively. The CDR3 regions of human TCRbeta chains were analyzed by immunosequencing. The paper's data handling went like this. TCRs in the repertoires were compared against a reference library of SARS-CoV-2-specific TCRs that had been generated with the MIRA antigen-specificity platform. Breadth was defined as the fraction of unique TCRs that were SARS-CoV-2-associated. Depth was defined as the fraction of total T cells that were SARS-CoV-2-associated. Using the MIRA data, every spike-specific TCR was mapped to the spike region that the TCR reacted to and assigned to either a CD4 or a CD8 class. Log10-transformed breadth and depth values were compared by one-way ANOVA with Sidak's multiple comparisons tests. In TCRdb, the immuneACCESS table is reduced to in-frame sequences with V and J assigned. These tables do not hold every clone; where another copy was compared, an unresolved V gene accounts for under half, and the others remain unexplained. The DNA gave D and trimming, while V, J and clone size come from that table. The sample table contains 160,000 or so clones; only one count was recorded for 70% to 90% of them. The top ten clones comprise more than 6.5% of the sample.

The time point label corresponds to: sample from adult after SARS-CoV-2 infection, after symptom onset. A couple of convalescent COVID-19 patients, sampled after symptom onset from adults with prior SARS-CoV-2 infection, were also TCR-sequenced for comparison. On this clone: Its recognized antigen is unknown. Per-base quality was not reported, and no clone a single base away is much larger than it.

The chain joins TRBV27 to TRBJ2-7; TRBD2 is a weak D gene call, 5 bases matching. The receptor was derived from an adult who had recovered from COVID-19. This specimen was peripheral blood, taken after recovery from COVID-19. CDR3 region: CASSFIGLEQYF. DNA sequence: TGTGCCAGCAGTTTTATCGGACTCGAGCAGTACTTC.